This is a list of T cell receptor beta chains from one sample in a study of CD8+ T cells in alopecia areata. Produced via immunoSEQ multiplex PCR; TCRdb's table is partial and in-frame only. The sample has over 7,000 clones; about two thirds are singletons. The sample was skin, taken at week 0. The receptors were sampled from a human donor with alopecia areata. CDR3s include the opening cysteine and the closing phenylalanine or tryptophan. D genes are given only for firm matches. Clone size is stated in some rows and not others, as once, few, many or a class when expanded.

d_gene,abundance,j_gene,v_gene,CDR3aa,CDR3nt
NA,NA,TRBJ2-1,TRBV21-1,CASRRLAGGLNEQFF,TGTGCCAGCCGACGACTAGCGGGAGGGCTAAATGAGCAGTTCTTC
NA,NA,TRBJ1-1,TRBV29-1,CSGKSGEIPEAFF,TGCAGCGGCAAAAGCGGCGAAATCCCTGAAGCTTTCTTT
NA,NA,TRBJ2-3,TRBV7-9,CASSLNAGLTDTQYF,TGTGCCAGCAGCTTAAACGCGGGGCTCACAGATACGCAGTATTTT
TRBD1,NA,TRBJ1-6,TRBV7-9,CASSLDDRGSPLHF,TGTGCCAGCAGCTTAGACGACAGGGGGTCACCCCTCCACTTT
NA,few,TRBJ2-7,TRBV7-9,CASSPLGPSYEQYF,TGTGCCAGCAGCCCATTGGGACCGTCCTACGAGCAGTACTTC
NA,NA,TRBJ2-6,TRBV5-1,CASRPATLSGANVLTF,TGCGCCAGCCGCCCAGCCACCCTCTCTGGGGCCAACGTCCTGACTTTC
TRBD1,NA,TRBJ1-1,TRBV5-1,CASSSPGQGLAEAFF,TGCGCCAGCAGCTCGCCGGGACAGGGTCTGGCTGAAGCTTTCTTT
TRBD1,NA,TRBJ2-2,TRBV7-9,CASSPTTGVTGELFF,TGTGCCAGCAGCCCAACGACAGGGGTCACCGGGGAGCTGTTTTTT
TRBD1,NA,TRBJ2-7,TRBV28,CASRLRDRALEPQYF,TGTGCCAGCAGACTCCGGGACAGGGCTCTAGAGCCGCAGTACTTC
NA,large,TRBJ1-1,TRBV10-2,CAIKDGARHNTEAFF,TGCGCCATCAAAGATGGGGCGAGACATAACACTGAAGCTTTCTTT
NA,few,TRBJ1-4,TRBV7-6,CASSLTSMGGEKLFF,TGTGCCAGCAGCTTAACTTCGATGGGGGGTGAAAAACTGTTTTTT
NA,NA,TRBJ1-5,TRBV27,CASSSDGYNQPQHF,TGTGCCAGCAGTTCCGACGGGTACAATCAGCCCCAGCATTTT
TRBD2,NA,TRBJ2-3,TRBV11-2,CASSLGGGGSTDTQYF,TGTGCCAGCAGCTTAGGGGGCGGGGGAAGCACAGATACGCAGTATTTT
NA,NA,TRBJ2-5,TRBV4-1,CASSQEFWTPNGETQYF,TGCGCCAGCAGCCAAGAGTTCTGGACTCCCAATGGAGAGACCCAGTACTTC
NA,NA,TRBJ2-7,TRBV7-2,CASRPYPTDAYEQYF,TGTGCCAGCAGACCGTACCCGACAGATGCCTACGAGCAGTACTTC